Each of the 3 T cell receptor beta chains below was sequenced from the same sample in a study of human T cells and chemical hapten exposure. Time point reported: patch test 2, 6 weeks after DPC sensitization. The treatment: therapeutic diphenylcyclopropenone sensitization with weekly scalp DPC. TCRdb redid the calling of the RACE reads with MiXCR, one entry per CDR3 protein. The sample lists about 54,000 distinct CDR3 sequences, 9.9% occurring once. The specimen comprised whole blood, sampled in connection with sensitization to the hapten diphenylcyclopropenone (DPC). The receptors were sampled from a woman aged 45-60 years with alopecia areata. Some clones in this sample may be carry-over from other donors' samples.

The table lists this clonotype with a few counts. The CDR3 sequence: CASRRSRDFYEKLFF. CDR3 coding DNA: TGTGCCAGCAGACGATCCCGGGACTTTTACGAAAAACTGTTTTTT. V gene TRBV28 combines with J gene TRBJ1-4; a weak D match, TRBD1 (5 bases). This CDR3 is built from 15 residues. Trimming removed 6 bases from V and 8 bases from J, with 19 bases in between. Germline assignment: CDR1 MDHEN and CDR2 SYDVKM.

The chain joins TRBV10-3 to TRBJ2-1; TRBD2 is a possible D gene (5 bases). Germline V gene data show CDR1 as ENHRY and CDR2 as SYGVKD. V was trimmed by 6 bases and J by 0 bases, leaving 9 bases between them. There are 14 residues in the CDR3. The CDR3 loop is CAISQRGSYNEQFF. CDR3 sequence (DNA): TGTGCCATCAGCCAACGGGGCTCCTACAATGAGCAGTTCTTC.

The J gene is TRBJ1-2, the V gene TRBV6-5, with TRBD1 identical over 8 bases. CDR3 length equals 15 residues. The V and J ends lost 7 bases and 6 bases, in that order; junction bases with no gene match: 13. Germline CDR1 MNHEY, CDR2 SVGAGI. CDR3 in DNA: TGTGCCAGCACTGCACAGGGACAGGAAGGCGATGGCTACACCTTC. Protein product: CASTAQGQEGDGYTF.